This TCR beta chain is from a study of response to subunit inactivated influenza vaccine. General study points: The authors proposed limited new T cell recruitment per seasonal influenza vaccination.

Trimming stripped 4 bases from V and 3 bases from J, with 10 bases between. CDR1 MDHEN and CDR2 SYDVKM come from the germline V gene. CDR3 length: 13 residues. TCRdb reanalysed the RT-PCR reads using MiXCR and keeps one entry per CDR3 protein. The sample shows about 780,000 distinct CDR3 sequences, about 18% of them seen only once. This clonotype occurred a few times. The antigen remains unidentified. This specimen was PBMCs from blood, taken roughly 5 days after vaccination. This sequence originates from a man aged 50 to 59 who received an inactivated influenza vaccine. The chain joins TRBV28 to TRBJ2-7, with D possibly matching TRBD2 (5 bases). CDR3 in DNA: TGTGCCAGCAGTTCCCTCCGGGACTACGAGCAGTACTTC. Encoded protein: CASSSLRDYEQYF.